This T cell receptor (beta chain) came from a study of cytomegalovirus exposure and HLA in healthy donors. Study-level results: In a later analysis, donors in an Asian-associated ancestry cluster reportedly had fewer N-insertions in productive TCRs than the cohort mean. A later analysis linked a missense DCLRE1C variant to TCR beta V- and J-gene trimming.

This CDR3 contains 13 residues. Germline V lookup: CDR1 SNHLY, CDR2 FYNNEI. The primer mix had 60 Vbeta and 13 Jbeta primers. Assay used: immunoSEQ multiplex PCR; TCRdb lists only in-frame clones, some missing. The sample lists some 110,000 clones; more than 65% were seen once. On this clone: The antigen remains undetermined. Relative to the germline gene, one junction end is altered; a read error may explain this.

Regarding donors, all were healthy bone marrow donors. Sequenced material: PBMCs. The TCR was taken from a boy younger than 18 in good health and CMV-seronegative. The chain employs TRBV2 and TRBJ1-2, with 8 bases lining up with TRBD1. Written as DNA, the CDR3 is TGTGCCAGCAGCGAAGGGGACAGGCGGGGCTACACCTTC. It is translated as CASSEGDRRGYTF.